The clone carrying this T cell receptor (beta chain) was seen ten or more times. Its cognate antigen is unknown. This sample is part of a study of T cells in Graves' hyperthyroidism and ophthalmopathy. Study-wide points: Appearing also in blood were most of the thyroid clonotypes expanded above 0.001. The model identified upcoming ophthalmopathy a median approximately six months ahead of onset.

This CDR3 has 11 amino acids. Germline values: CDR1 DFQATT, CDR2 SNEGSKA (reference sequence). Trimming removed 6 bases at V and 0 bases at J, with 4 bases between. RNA transcripts served as the template for amplifying TCR beta CDR3 regions. The HTBI primer set served for first-round RT-PCR of the TCR CDR3. TCRdb itself ran the multiplex PCR reads through MiXCR, one entry per CDR3 protein. In the table there are fewer than 450,000 distinct CDR3 sequences, 11% to 15% of which are singletons. The genes are TRBV20-1 and TRBJ2-3, with unresolved D. Material: blood. This receptor was taken from a man aged 45 to 65 with Graves' ophthalmopathy. CDR3 coding DNA: TGCAGTGCGAAGAGCACAGATACGCAGTATTTT. Protein: CSAKSTDTQYF.